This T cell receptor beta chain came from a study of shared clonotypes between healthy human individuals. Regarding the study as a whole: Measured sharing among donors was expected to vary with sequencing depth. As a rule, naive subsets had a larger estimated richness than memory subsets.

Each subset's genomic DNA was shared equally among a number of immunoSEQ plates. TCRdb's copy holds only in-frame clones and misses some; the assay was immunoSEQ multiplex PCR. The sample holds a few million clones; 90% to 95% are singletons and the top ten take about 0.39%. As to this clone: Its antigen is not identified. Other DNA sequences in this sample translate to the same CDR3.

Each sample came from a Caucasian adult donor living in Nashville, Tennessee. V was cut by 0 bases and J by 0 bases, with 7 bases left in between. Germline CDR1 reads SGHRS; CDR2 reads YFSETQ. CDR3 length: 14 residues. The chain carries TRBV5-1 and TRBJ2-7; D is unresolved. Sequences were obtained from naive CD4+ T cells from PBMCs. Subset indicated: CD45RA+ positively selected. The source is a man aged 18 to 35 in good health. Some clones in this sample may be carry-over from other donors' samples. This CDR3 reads CASSLATSSYEQYF. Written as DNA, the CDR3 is TGCGCCAGCAGCTTGGCCACCAGCTCCTACGAGCAGTACTTC. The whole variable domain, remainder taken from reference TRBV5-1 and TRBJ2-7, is KAGVTQTPRYLIKTRGQQVTLSCSPISGHRSVSWYQQTPGQGLQFLFEYFSETQRNKGNFPGRFSGRQFSNSRSEMNVSTLELGDSALYLCASSLATSSYEQYFGPGTRLTVT.